This TCR beta chain is from a study of blood T cell repertoires in COVID-19. On the study more broadly: Samples representing acute and convalescent COVID-19 were sourced from the United States, Italy and Spain. Sample material is recorded as cDNA or gDNA derived from T cells, B-cell-depleted T cells, or PBMCs.

Original handling: Estimation of nucleated cell counts relied on the amplification of reference gene primers. Clones were read by immunoSEQ multiplex PCR, and TCRdb kept only the in-frame ones, dropping some. That table is the source of V, J and clone size, and D and trimming were worked out from the DNA. The table shows approximately 170,000 clones, with around 82% occurring only once. Trimming took 0 bases from V and 0 from J, leaving 24 bases between them. Germline CDR1 is SGDLS and CDR2 is YYNGEE. This CDR3 spans 20 amino acids. The chain couples TRBV9 to TRBJ1-1; perhaps TRBD1 as D (6 bases). The sequencing input was peripheral blood. The clonotype was recovered from a woman older than 75 with active or convalescent COVID-19. The CDR3 nucleotides read TGTGCCAGCAGCGTAGGACGCGGTGGGGGACAAACAGGGTTGAACACTGAAGCTTTCTTT. Protein product: CASSVGRGGGQTGLNTEAFF.